Listed here is a single T cell receptor beta chain. The antigen remains undetermined. CDR1 and CDR2 from the germline V gene are SGHTA and FQGNSA. Trimming stripped 7 bases from V and 3 bases from J, with 13 bases between. The CDR3 consists of 14 residues. The sample belongs to a study of shared clonotypes between healthy human individuals. Study-level points and caveats: With a handful of donors compared, roughly 5% of naive CD4 clonotypes were shared.

The genomic DNA of each subset was split evenly across several immunoSEQ plates. The table came from immunoSEQ multiplex PCR; TCRdb's copy has only in-frame clones and leaves some out. The table shows 2 million to 3 million clones, with more than 85% occurring only once. The rearrangement joins TRBV7-2 to TRBJ1-5, with no clear D. Sequencing input: naive CD4+ T cells from PBMCs. Stated subset: CD45RA+ positively selected. The receptor's source is a man aged 18 to 35 in good health. Some clones in this sample may be carry-over from other donors' samples. The CDR3 sequence: CASTPWQNNQPQHF. In DNA form, the CDR3 reads TGTGCCAGCACCCCCTGGCAGAACAATCAGCCCCAGCATTTT. The full variable domain, with the rest looked up from reference TRBV7-2 and TRBJ1-5, is GAGVSQSPSNKVTEKGKDVELRCDPISGHTALYWYRQSLGQGLEFLIYFQGNSAPDKSGLPSDRFSAERTGGSVSTLTIQRTQQEDSAVYLCASTPWQNNQPQHFGDGTRLSIL.